The 13 T cell receptor beta chains below all came from one sample that was sequenced in a study of blood T cell repertoires in COVID-19. Assay: immunoSEQ multiplex PCR; the TCRdb copy retains only in-frame clones and omits some. The sample records fewer than 200,000 clones, roughly 82% being singletons. The sequencing input was peripheral blood. These receptors originate from a woman aged 55-69 years with COVID-19, enrolled during active disease.

The rearrangement links TRBV5-4 to TRBJ1-1; 8 nucleotides agree with TRBD1. The CDR3 covers 16 residues. CDR1 is SGHNT, CDR2 YYREEE, per germline (reference sequence). Germline trimming cut 2 bases from V and 1 base from J; bases unmatched to any gene: 7. CDR3: CASSLGQGRGNTEAFF. CDR3 sequence (DNA): TGTGCCAGCAGCTTAGGACAGGGAAGGGGGAACACTGAAGCTTTCTTT.

The V call is TRBV7-2, the J call TRBJ2-4, with a tentative D call TRBD1 (7 bases). V shed 5 bases and J shed 4 bases, with 18 bases lying between them. The CDR3 covers 16 residues. Germline V gene data show CDR1 as SGHTA and CDR2 as FQGNSA. CDR3 DNA sequence: TGTGCCAGCAGCAAGGGAGACAGGGCGGGGAAAAACATTCAGTACTTC. Residues: CASSKGDRAGKNIQYF.

This chain joins TRBV18 and TRBJ1-1; no clear D. The V end was cut by 3 bases, the J end by 11 bases, with 19 bases between. CDR3 length equals 14 residues. Germline CDR1 reads KGHSH; CDR2 reads LQKENI. In DNA form, the CDR3 reads TGTGCCAGCTCACCCCAGCAGTGGGAGAGTGGGGCTTTCTTT. It translates to CASSPQQWESGAFF. The complete variable domain, with remaining parts taken from reference TRBV18 and TRBJ1-1, reads NAGVMQNPRHLVRRRGQEARLRCSPMKGHSHVYWYRQLPEEGLKFMVYLQKENIIDESGMPKERFSAEFPKEGPSILRIQQVVRGDSAAYFCASSPQQWESGAFFGQGTRLTVV.

The chain employs TRBV9 and TRBJ1-3; D is undetermined. V gave up 0 bases and J gave up 3 bases, with 13 bases separating them. Germline lookup yields CDR1 SGDLS and CDR2 YYNGEE. The CDR3 is made up of 16 amino acids. The CDR3 reads CASSVGYRGGGNTIYF. CDR3 in DNA: TGTGCCAGCAGCGTAGGCTACCGAGGAGGTGGAAACACCATATATTTT.

This clone has only a few counts. The chain uses TRBV6-8 and TRBJ2-7, with D perhaps matching TRBD2 (6 bases). The CDR3 contains 13 residues. Trimming removed 4 bases at V and 6 bases at J, with 13 bases between. CDR1 is MNHGY and CDR2 is SAAAGT in the germline V gene. CDR3: CASSLTGDGEQYF. The CDR3 region has the DNA TGTGCCAGCAGTTTGACGGGAGACGGCGAGCAGTACTTC.

The rearrangement links TRBV28 to TRBJ1-2, with TRBD1 as a possible D gene (6 bases). The CDR3 consists of 12 residues. Germline values: CDR1 MDHEN, CDR2 SYDVKM. V was pared by 6 bases and J by 8 bases, with 13 bases between. The CDR3 coding sequence is TGTGCCAGCAGGTCCGGGACAATCGGCTACACCTTC. Residues: CASRSGTIGYTF.

CDR3 region: CASSPRGGETQYF. CDR3 nucleotides: TGTGCCAGCAGCCCCCGGGGGGGAGAGACCCAGTACTTC. The chain carries TRBV5-6 and TRBJ2-5; TRBD2 matches at 8 bases. This CDR3 is 13 amino acids long. The J segment lost 4 bases and the V segment lost 4 bases, leaving 3 bases of the junction unmatched. The germline CDR1 and CDR2 sequences are SGHDT and YYEEEE.

This clone was detected a few times. The CDR3 here is CASSDRYTEAFF. DNA for the CDR3: TGTGCCAGTAGTGACAGGTACACTGAAGCTTTCTTT. The chain has TRBV19 and TRBJ1-1, with a tentative D call TRBD1 (6 bases). Between the trimmed V and J ends, which lost 5 bases and 3 bases, there was a span of 7 bases. Germline values: CDR1 LNHDA, CDR2 SQIVND (reference sequence). The CDR3 is made up of 12 amino acids.

The V gene is TRBV5-1, the J gene TRBJ2-7; 7 nucleotides agree with TRBD2. Germline-derived CDR1 and CDR2 are SGHRS and YFSETQ. J was trimmed by 3 bases and V by 3 bases; bases with no gene match: 12. This CDR3 spans 16 amino acids. CDR3 sequence (DNA): TGCGCCAGCAGCTCGGGGTTCGGCGGGAGTTTCTACGAGCAGTACTTC. This sequence encodes CASSSGFGGSFYEQYF.

The chain joins TRBV5-1 to TRBJ2-2; D might be TRBD1 (6 bases). This CDR3 region has 13 residues. Looked up from germline, CDR1 is SGHRS and CDR2 is YFSETQ. Trimming took 4 bases from V and 11 from J, leaving 15 bases between them. CDR3 amino acids: CASSARRGGELFF. The CDR3, as DNA: TGCGCCAGCAGCGCCCGCAGAGGGGGTGAGCTGTTTTTT.

This clone was observed a handful of times. The chain has TRBV5-4 and TRBJ2-7; D not resolved. Germline V lookup: CDR1 SGHNT, CDR2 YYREEE (reference sequence). The CDR3 sequence is 12 residues long. V was shortened by 4 bases and J by 2 bases, with 7 bases between the two germline ends. This chain's CDR3 is CASSRGAYEQYF. CDR3 bases: TGTGCCAGCAGCCGAGGCGCCTACGAGCAGTACTTC.

The chain uses TRBV2 and TRBJ1-2, with a tentative D call TRBD1 (6 bases). The germline V gene has CDR1 SNHLY and CDR2 FYNNEI. Trimming took off 5 bases at V and 3 bases at J, with 10 bases between the two ends. This CDR3 spans 13 amino acids. For the CDR3, the DNA is TGTGCCAGCAGTAGAGGGGGTTACTATGGCTACACCTTC. Translated: CASSRGGYYGYTF.

This clone was recorded only once. CDR3 sequence reads: CASSSSQGRSTDTQYF. CDR3 bases: TGTGCCAGCAGCTCCTCTCAGGGGCGGAGCACAGATACGCAGTATTTT. The chain recombines TRBV7-2 with TRBJ2-3; maybe TRBD1 (6 bases). CDR3 length: 16 residues. V was pared by 4 bases and J by 0 bases, with 14 bases between. The germline V gene encodes CDR1 SGHTA and CDR2 FQGNSA.